These 19 T cell receptor beta chains share one sample of origin, sequenced in a study of siplizumab effects on memory and regulatory T cells. The protocol was immunoSEQ multiplex PCR, while the TCRdb copy is restricted to in-frame clones and leaves out a portion. Of about 87,000 clones listed, around 90% are singletons. The sample consisted of CD4+ T cells sorted from blood. These receptors were collected from a human donor in good health.

This rearrangement joins TRBV28 to TRBJ1-2; D ambiguous. This CDR3 contains 11 residues. V shed 3 bases and J shed 3 bases, with 2 bases lying between them. CDR1 is MDHEN and CDR2 is SYDVKM in the germline V gene. The CDR3 loop reads CASSLDYGYTF. As DNA, the CDR3 is TGTGCCAGCAGTTTGGACTATGGCTACACCTTC.

CDR3 in DNA: TGTGCCAGCAGCCGAACGACAACGGACAAAAACATTCAGTACTTC. Translating it yields CASSRTTTDKNIQYF. The J gene is TRBJ2-4, the V gene TRBV14; the D is unclear. V gave up 4 bases and J gave up 3 bases, with 13 bases separating them. CDR1 SGHDN and CDR2 FVKESK come from the germline V gene. CDR3 length equals 15 residues.

V usage is TRBV19 and J usage is TRBJ1-1; weak D call: TRBD1 (5 bases). Germline lookup yields CDR1 LNHDA and CDR2 SQIVND (reference sequence). Trimming cost V 4 bases and J 9 bases, with 12 bases left between them. The CDR3 length is 12 residues. The CDR3 nucleotides are TGTGCCAGTAGTAGCGGGACGGTCCAAGCTTTCTTT. This gives the protein CASSSGTVQAFF.

This rearrangement joins TRBV7-3 to TRBJ2-6, with 8 bases identical to TRBD1. CDR1 and CDR2 from the germline V gene are SGHTA and FQGTGA. Losses at the gene ends were 6 bases for V and 2 bases for J; bases not matched to a gene: 12. This CDR3 has 18 amino acids. In nucleotides, the CDR3 is TGTGCCAGCAGTCCTACCGGGACAGGTCCCGCTGGGGCCAACGTCCTGACTTTC. It specifies CASSPTGTGPAGANVLTF.

The chain links TRBV4-1 to TRBJ2-5, with 11 positions matching TRBD1. Germline loops: CDR1 MGHRA, CDR2 YSYEKL. J gave up 2 bases and V 1 base, and 0 bases lay outside the gene matches. The CDR3 is 15 amino acids. Here the CDR3 DNA reads TGCGCCAGCAGCCAAGGGGACAGGGGGCAAGAGACCCAGTACTTC. It encodes CASSQGDRGQETQYF.

The chain employs TRBV18 and TRBJ2-1, with D tentatively TRBD2 (5 bases). The CDR3 runs to 17 residues. Trimming took off 0 bases at V and 2 bases at J, with 14 bases between the two ends. The germline V gene has CDR1 KGHSH and CDR2 LQKENI. The CDR3 region has the DNA TGTGCCAGCTCACCACCGTCAGCGGTGCAGGCCTACAATGAGCAGTTCTTC. Protein product: CASSPPSAVQAYNEQFF.

This clone was counted only a few times. The chain employs TRBV4-2 and TRBJ1-5; possibly TRBD1 for D (6 bases). Trimming shortened V by 0 bases and J by 3 bases, and 9 bases separated the two germline ends. The CDR3 spans 15 residues. CDR1 is LGHNA and CDR2 is YNFKEQ in the germline V gene. As DNA, the CDR3 is TGTGCCAGCAGCCAAGAAAGGGGGTACAATCAGCCCCAGCATTTT. It specifies CASSQERGYNQPQHF.

CDR3 in amino acids: CASSESVFSSQYF. The CDR3 coding sequence is TGCGCCAGCAGTGAGTCGGTGTTCAGCTCTCAGTACTTC. The V call is TRBV10-1, the J call TRBJ2-4, with D hard to call. V was trimmed by 0 bases and J by 12 bases, leaving 12 bases between them. Germline-derived CDR1 and CDR2 are WNHNN and SYGVQD (reference sequence). The CDR3 runs 13 residues.

The chain joins TRBV5-1 to TRBJ2-3; 7 bases are a match to TRBD2. Germline CDR1 is SGHRS and CDR2 is YFSETQ. J gave up 0 bases and V 5 bases, and 9 bases lay outside the gene matches. The CDR3 spans 16 residues. The CDR3 here is CASSYRAGTSTDTQYF. DNA of the CDR3: TGCGCCAGCAGTTACCGAGCGGGAACTAGCACAGATACGCAGTATTTT.

The CDR3 nucleotides read TGTGCCAGCAGTCTGGACAGGGCGAACACTGAAGCTTTCTTT. It is translated as CASSLDRANTEAFF. The rearrangement links TRBV4-2 to TRBJ1-1, with 8 bases aligning to TRBD1. After removal of 6 bases from V and 1 base from J, the junction contained 4 bases not matched to a gene. The CDR3 is 14 residues long. CDR1 is LGHNA and CDR2 is YNFKEQ in the germline V gene.

Comments on this clone: Other DNA sequences of this sample code for an identical CDR3. The rearrangement links TRBV5-4 to TRBJ2-3; no clear D gene. This CDR3 has 12 amino acids. Germline V gene lookup returns CDR1 SGHNT and CDR2 YYREEE (reference sequence). Trimming shortened V by 1 base and J by 0 bases, and 0 bases separated the two germline ends. The CDR3, as DNA: TGTGCCAGCAGCTTGAGCACAGATACGCAGTATTTT. Amino acid sequence: CASSLSTDTQYF.

The chain combines TRBV6-1 with TRBJ1-1; D ambiguous. CDR3 length equals 12 residues. CDR1 and CDR2 from the germline V gene are MNHNS and SASEGT. The V and J ends lost 4 bases and 7 bases respectively, with 10 bases between them. The CDR3 nucleotides read TGTGCCAGCAGTGTCCGGTGGATTGAAGCTTTCTTT. Protein: CASSVRWIEAFF.

This chain links TRBV7-3 with TRBJ2-3; 16 bases agree with TRBD2. CDR3 length: 18 residues. Germline V lookup: CDR1 SGHTA, CDR2 FQGTGA. Trimming at V came to 5 bases and at J to 3 bases, leaving 8 bases not matched to a gene. The CDR3 DNA reads TGTGCCAGCAGCCACGGGACTAGCGGGAGGGCCTTTACAGATACGCAGTATTTT. Amino acids: CASSHGTSGRAFTDTQYF. The complete variable domain, with remaining parts taken from reference TRBV7-3 and TRBJ2-3, reads GAGVSQTPSNKVTEKGKYVELRCDPISGHTALYWYRQSLGQGPEFLIYFQGTGAADDSGLPNDRFFAVRPEGSVSTLKIQRTERGDSAVYLCASSHGTSGRAFTDTQYFGPGTRLTVL.

The rearrangement links TRBV7-9 to TRBJ2-1; the match to TRBD2 covers 7 bases. Germline V gene sequence: CDR1 SEHNR, CDR2 FQNEAQ (reference sequence). This CDR3 spans 16 amino acids. V trimming: 1 base; J trimming: 5 bases; junction bases outside the gene matches: 8. CDR3 amino acids: CASSLGGASGDNEQFF. CDR3 nucleotides: TGTGCCAGCAGCTTAGGGGGAGCTAGCGGAGACAATGAGCAGTTCTTC. The whole variable domain, filled in from reference TRBV7-9 and TRBJ2-1, reads DTGVSQNPRHKITKRGQNVTFRCDPISEHNRLYWYRQTLGQGPEFLTYFQNEAQLEKSRLLSDRFSAERPKGSFSTLEIQRTEQGDSAMYLCASSLGGASGDNEQFFGPGTRLTVL.

The genes are TRBV7-8 and TRBJ2-1; a possible D gene is TRBD1 (7 bases). The V gene's germline CDR1 is SGHVS and CDR2 FQNEAQ. This CDR3 comprises 15 residues. Trimming left V 4 bases short and J 10 bases short, with 20 bases between. The CDR3 coding sequence is TGTGCCAGCAGCTCCAGGACAGGACTAATGGAGGAGCAGTTCTTC. Translating it yields CASSSRTGLMEEQFF.

This chain links TRBV19 with TRBJ1-1; 7 nucleotides align to TRBD1. The CDR3 runs to 14 residues. Germline trimming cut 10 bases from V and 5 bases from J; bases unmatched to any gene: 13. Germline CDR1 reads LNHDA; CDR2 reads SQIVND (reference sequence). CDR3 residues: CATKRVQGGTEAFF. The CDR3 coding sequence is TGTGCCACCAAGAGAGTCCAGGGGGGAACTGAAGCTTTCTTT.

The chain employs TRBV2 and TRBJ1-5, with 8 nucleotides matching TRBD1. Germline CDR1 reads SNHLY; CDR2 reads FYNNEI. This CDR3 contains 14 residues. V shed 10 bases and J 6 bases; nucleotides not matched to a gene: 11. The CDR3 loop is CAIGQGEDSQPQHF. The CDR3 coding sequence is TGTGCCATTGGACAGGGAGAGGACTCTCAGCCCCAGCATTTT.

The rearrangement joins TRBV10-1 to TRBJ2-3, with D perhaps matching TRBD2 (6 bases). Germline CDR1 is WNHNN and CDR2 is SYGVQD (reference sequence). This CDR3 is 15 amino acids long. Trimming took off 4 bases at V and 1 base at J, with 12 bases between the two ends. The chain's CDR3 is CASSGVLARTDTQYF. CDR3 DNA sequence: TGCGCCAGCAGTGGGGTACTAGCCCGCACAGATACGCAGTATTTT.

DNA of the CDR3: TGTGCCACCAGCAGAGAAGGCGGGTTCAGCTCCTACGAGCAGTACTTC. It translates to CATSREGGFSSYEQYF. The chain has TRBV15 and TRBJ2-7, with TRBD2 as a possible D gene (5 bases). V lost 0 bases to trimming and J lost 0 bases, with 12 bases between them. The CDR3 loop spans 16 amino acids. Per the germline V gene, CDR1 is LNHNV and CDR2 is YYDKDF (reference sequence).